This TCR beta chain was observed in a study of T cells after yellow fever vaccination. The wider study: Preparing low-cell-number fractions relied on SMART-Seq v4 Ultra Low Input.

Trimming pared 3 bases from V and 1 base from J, leaving 7 bases between. Looked up from germline, CDR1 is SNHLY and CDR2 is FYNNEI. The CDR3 spans 13 residues. The study's findings and limits: Researchers noted that a small share of clonotypes showed up in both CD4 and CD8 compartments. On re-exposure, the response was weaker but peaked faster, at day 5 versus 15.

TCRdb reprocessed the 5' RACE reads via MiXCR and lists one record per CDR3 protein. The table shows nearly 300,000 distinct CDR3 sequences, with around 10% occurring only once. To note about this clonotype: Antigen unknown.

V gene TRBV2 combines with J gene TRBJ2-7, with D uncertain. The material was CD4+ T cells sorted from PBMCs, obtained 5 days after the yellow fever booster vaccination. This clonotype was sampled from a man aged 18-30 years who received the YFV17D yellow fever vaccine. CDR3 nucleotide sequence: TGTGCCAGCAGTGAGCTGGATTCCTACGAGCAGTACGTC. It yields the protein CASSELDSYEQYV.